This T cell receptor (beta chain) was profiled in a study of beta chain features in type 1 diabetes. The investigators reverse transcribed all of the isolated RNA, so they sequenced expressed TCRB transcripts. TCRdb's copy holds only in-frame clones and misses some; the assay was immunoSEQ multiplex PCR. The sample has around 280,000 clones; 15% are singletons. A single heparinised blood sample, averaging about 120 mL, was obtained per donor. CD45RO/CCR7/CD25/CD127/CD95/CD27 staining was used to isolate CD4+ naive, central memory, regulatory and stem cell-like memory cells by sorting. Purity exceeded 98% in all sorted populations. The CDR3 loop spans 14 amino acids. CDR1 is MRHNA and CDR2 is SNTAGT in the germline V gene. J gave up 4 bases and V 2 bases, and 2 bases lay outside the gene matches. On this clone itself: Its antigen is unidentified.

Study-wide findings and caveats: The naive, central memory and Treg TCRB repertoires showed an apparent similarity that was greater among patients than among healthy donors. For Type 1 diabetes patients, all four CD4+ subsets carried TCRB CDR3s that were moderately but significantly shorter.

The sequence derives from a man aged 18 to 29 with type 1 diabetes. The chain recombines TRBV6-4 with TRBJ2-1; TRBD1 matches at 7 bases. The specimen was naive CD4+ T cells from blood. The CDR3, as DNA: TGTGCCAGCAGTGACGGGGGACAGTACAATGAGCAGTTCTTC. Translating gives CASSDGGQYNEQFF.